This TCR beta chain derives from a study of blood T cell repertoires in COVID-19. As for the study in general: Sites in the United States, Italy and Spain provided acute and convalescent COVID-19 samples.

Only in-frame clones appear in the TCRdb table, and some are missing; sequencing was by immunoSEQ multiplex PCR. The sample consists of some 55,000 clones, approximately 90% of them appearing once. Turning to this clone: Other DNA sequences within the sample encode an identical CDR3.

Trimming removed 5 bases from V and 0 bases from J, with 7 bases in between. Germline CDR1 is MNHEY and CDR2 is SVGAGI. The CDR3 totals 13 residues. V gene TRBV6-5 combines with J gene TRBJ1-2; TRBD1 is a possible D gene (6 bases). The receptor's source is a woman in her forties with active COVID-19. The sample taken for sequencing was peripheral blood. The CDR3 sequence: CASSPGANYGYTF. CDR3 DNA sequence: TGTGCCAGCAGTCCAGGGGCTAACTATGGCTACACCTTC.